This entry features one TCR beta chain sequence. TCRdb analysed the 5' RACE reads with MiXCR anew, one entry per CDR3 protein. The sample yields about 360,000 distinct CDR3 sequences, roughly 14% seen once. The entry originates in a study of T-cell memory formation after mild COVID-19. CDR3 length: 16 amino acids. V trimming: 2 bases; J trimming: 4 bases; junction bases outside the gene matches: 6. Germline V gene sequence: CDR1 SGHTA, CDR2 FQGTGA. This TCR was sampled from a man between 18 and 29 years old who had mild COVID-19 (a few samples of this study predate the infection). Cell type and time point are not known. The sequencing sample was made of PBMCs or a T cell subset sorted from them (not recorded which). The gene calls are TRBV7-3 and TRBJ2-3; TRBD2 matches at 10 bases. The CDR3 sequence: CASSLALAGVSDTQYF. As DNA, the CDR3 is TGTGCCAGCAGCTTAGCTCTAGCGGGGGTTTCAGATACGCAGTATTTT.